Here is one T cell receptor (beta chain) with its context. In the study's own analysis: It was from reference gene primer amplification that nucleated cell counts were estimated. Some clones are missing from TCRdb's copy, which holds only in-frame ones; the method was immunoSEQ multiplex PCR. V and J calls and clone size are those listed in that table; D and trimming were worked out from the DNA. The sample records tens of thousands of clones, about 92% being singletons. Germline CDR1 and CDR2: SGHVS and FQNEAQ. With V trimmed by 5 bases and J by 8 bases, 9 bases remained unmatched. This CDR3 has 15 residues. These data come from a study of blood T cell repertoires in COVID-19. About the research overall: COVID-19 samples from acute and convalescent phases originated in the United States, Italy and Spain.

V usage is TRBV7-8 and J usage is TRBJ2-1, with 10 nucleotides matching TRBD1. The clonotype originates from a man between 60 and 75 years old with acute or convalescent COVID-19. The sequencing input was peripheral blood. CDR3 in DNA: TGTGCCAGCAGCCCCGGACAGGGGGTTTTCCATGAGCAGTTCTTC. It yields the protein CASSPGQGVFHEQFF.